The 17 T cell receptor beta chains listed next were all sequenced from one sample in a study of T cell changes during pregnancy in multiple sclerosis. Profiled with immunoSEQ multiplex PCR; TCRdb holds only in-frame clones, not every one. The sample has about 97,000 clones, about 91% seen once. The sequencing used peripheral blood, collected in the second trimester of pregnancy. The receptors originated from a female donor with multiple sclerosis, enrolled in a pregnancy study.

The CDR3 DNA is TGTGCCACCAGCAGATCCGGACTAGGTGGCGTTTATGAGCAGTTCTTC. Amino acid sequence: CATSRSGLGGVYEQFF. The J gene is TRBJ2-1, the V gene TRBV15, with 7 bases identical to TRBD2. Germline V gives CDR1 LNHNV, CDR2 YYDKDF (reference sequence). V was clipped by 2 bases and J by 8 bases; unmatched bases: 12. The CDR3 is 16 residues long.

The gene calls are TRBV19 and TRBJ2-2, with D possibly matching TRBD1 (6 bases). Germline CDR1 LNHDA, CDR2 SQIVND (reference sequence). V lost 7 bases and J lost 7, with 19 bases in between. CDR3 length equals 15 residues. DNA for the CDR3: TGTGCCAGTATATTAACGCCGACAGGTGGCGGGGAGCTGTTTTTT. It encodes CASILTPTGGGELFF.

This clone occurred many times. The chain employs TRBV19 and TRBJ1-1; TRBD1 matches at 8 bases. V dropped 10 bases and J dropped 5; count of bases not matched to a gene: 6. CDR1 LNHDA and CDR2 SQIVND come from the germline V gene (reference sequence). This CDR3 is 12 amino acids long. The CDR3 DNA is TGTGCCACAGGACAGGGACGGACTGAAGCTTTCTTT. Protein: CATGQGRTEAFF.

This sequence joins TRBV19 and TRBJ2-7, with D maybe TRBD1 (6 bases). With 2 bases removed from V and 2 bases from J, the gap between germline ends came to 16 bases. The CDR3 is made up of 16 amino acids. Germline values: CDR1 LNHDA, CDR2 SQIVND (reference sequence). CDR3 loop: CASSIPGHRPTYEQYF. Written as DNA, the CDR3 is TGTGCCAGTAGTATACCGGGACACCGACCTACCTACGAGCAGTACTTC.

J is TRBJ2-1 and V is TRBV5-1, with 8 positions matching TRBD2. V trimming: 1 base; J trimming: 7 bases; junction bases outside the gene matches: 4. Looked up from germline, CDR1 is SGHRS and CDR2 is YFSETQ. The CDR3 is made up of 14 amino acids. The DNA for the CDR3 is TGCGCCAGCAGCTTGCGGGAGGGAAGAAATGAGCAGTTCTTC. As protein: CASSLREGRNEQFF.

V usage is TRBV15 and J usage is TRBJ1-2; D gene uncertain. CDR1 and CDR2 from the germline V gene are LNHNV and YYDKDF (reference sequence). This CDR3 is built from 14 residues. The V gene lost 5 bases and the J gene lost 9 bases, with 19 bases spanning the gap. The CDR3 DNA is TGTGCCACCAGCGGGGAGGGAGAGGTCGTGAGCTACACCTTC. This translates into CATSGEGEVVSYTF.

This chain links TRBV19 with TRBJ1-1; the D is unclear. V gave up 6 bases and J gave up 8 bases, with 10 bases separating them. CDR1 is LNHDA and CDR2 is SQIVND in the germline V gene (reference sequence). The CDR3 sequence is 11 residues long. CDR3 DNA sequence: TGTGCCAGTAGCGGGAGGTCAGAAGCTTTCTTT. Encoded protein: CASSGRSEAFF.

The chain combines TRBV28 with TRBJ2-1, with TRBD2 matching over 7 bases. After removal of 5 bases from V and 1 base from J, the junction contained 5 bases not matched to a gene. Germline-derived CDR1 and CDR2 are MDHEN and SYDVKM. The CDR3 is 15 residues long. CDR3 in amino acids: CASSGDGGSYNEQFF. The CDR3 DNA is TGTGCCAGCAGTGGGGACGGGGGGTCCTACAATGAGCAGTTCTTC.

This clone was picked up one time. The chain carries TRBV2 and TRBJ2-2; TRBD1 matches 9 bases. CDR3 size: 14 residues. V lost 7 bases, J lost 6 bases, and 6 bases stayed unmatched. CDR1 and CDR2 from the germline V gene are SNHLY and FYNNEI. The CDR3 DNA reads TGTGCCAGCAAGACGGACAGGGGTCCCGGGGAGCTGTTTTTT. The encoded protein is CASKTDRGPGELFF.

V usage is TRBV7-6 and J usage is TRBJ2-7; tentative D call: TRBD2 (5 bases). Deletions cut 0 bases from V and 0 bases from J, with 9 bases between. The germline CDR1 and CDR2 sequences are SGHVS and FNYEAQ. This CDR3 has 15 residues. This CDR3 is CASSLASDASYEQYF. The CDR3 nucleotides are TGTGCCAGCAGCTTAGCTAGCGACGCCTCCTACGAGCAGTACTTC.

The chain uses TRBV28 and TRBJ2-5; 13 bases are a match to TRBD2. V gave up 1 base and J gave up 1 base; unmatched junction bases: 9. CDR3 size: 19 residues. In germline, CDR1 is MDHEN, CDR2 SYDVKM. The CDR3 here is CASSLSATSGRGGQETQYF. The CDR3 nucleotides are TGTGCCAGCAGTTTATCGGCCACTAGCGGGAGGGGGGGCCAAGAGACCCAGTACTTC.

This clone was detected only once. J is TRBJ1-2 and V is TRBV28; D uncertain. Germline V gene sequence: CDR1 MDHEN, CDR2 SYDVKM. V lost 4 bases, J lost 6 bases, and 18 bases lay in between. CDR3 length: 15 amino acids. The CDR3 DNA reads as TGTGCCAGCAGTTACCCTGGAGGGCTGTTGAATGGCTACACCTTC. Protein product: CASSYPGGLLNGYTF.

This chain links TRBV4-2 with TRBJ1-5, with D tentatively TRBD1 (6 bases). The CDR3 spans 15 residues. Trimming pared 1 base from V and 0 bases from J, leaving 7 bases between. Per the germline V gene, CDR1 is LGHNA and CDR2 is YNFKEQ. Here the CDR3 DNA reads TGTGCCAGCAGCCAAGGACAGGATAGCAATCAGCCCCAGCATTTT. As protein: CASSQGQDSNQPQHF.

Worth noting for this clone: The junction departs from germline at one end; a sequencing error may be responsible. V and J are TRBV2 and TRBJ2-7; TRBD2 is a possible D gene (6 bases). The CDR3 has 15 amino acids. Germline CDR1 SNHLY, CDR2 FYNNEI. This chain's CDR3 is CASSEGTPSSYEQYF. The CDR3 region has the DNA TGTGCCAGCAGCGAAGGGACTCCCAGCTCCTACGAGCAGTACTTC.

The J gene is TRBJ1-4, the V gene TRBV7-6, with 9 bases identical to TRBD1. This CDR3 spans 15 amino acids. The trim removed 1 base at V and 8 bases at J, leaving 5 bases unmatched. Germline CDR1 is SGHVS and CDR2 is FNYEAQ. The CDR3 reads CASSLGGQGSEKLFF. The CDR3 bases are TGTGCCAGCAGCTTAGGGGGACAGGGATCGGAAAAACTGTTTTTT. Full variable domain (missing parts from reference TRBV7-6 and TRBJ1-4): GAGVSQSPRYKVTKRGQDVALRCDPISGHVSLYWYRQALGQGPEFLTYFNYEAQQDKSGLPNDRFSAERPEGSISTLTIQRTEQRDSAMYRCASSLGGQGSEKLFFGSGTQLSVL.

The gene calls are TRBV7-8 and TRBJ2-3; tentatively, D is TRBD2 (5 bases). Trimming cost V 6 bases and J 4 bases, with 20 bases left between them. Germline CDR1 is SGHVS and CDR2 is FQNEAQ. The CDR3 contains 16 residues. The CDR3 bases are TGTGCCAGCAGTGGGAGAGGCCCACTTTTGGCAGATACGCAGTATTTT. Encoded protein: CASSGRGPLLADTQYF. The entire variable domain, with the rest obtained from reference TRBV7-8 and TRBJ2-3, is as follows: GAGVSQSPRYKVAKRGQDVALRCDPISGHVSLFWYQQALGQGPEFLTYFQNEAQLDKSGLPSDRFFAERPEGSVSTLKIQRTQQEDSAVYLCASSGRGPLLADTQYFGPGTRLTVL.

The chain carries TRBV28 and TRBJ2-2; 7 bases align to TRBD1. The CDR3 length is 14 residues. Losses at the gene ends were 6 bases for V and 6 bases for J; bases not matched to a gene: 7. Per the germline V gene, CDR1 is MDHEN and CDR2 is SYDVKM. CDR3 in DNA: TGTGCCAGCAGGACGACAGGGACCTCCGGGGAGCTGTTTTTT. Translation gives CASRTTGTSGELFF.